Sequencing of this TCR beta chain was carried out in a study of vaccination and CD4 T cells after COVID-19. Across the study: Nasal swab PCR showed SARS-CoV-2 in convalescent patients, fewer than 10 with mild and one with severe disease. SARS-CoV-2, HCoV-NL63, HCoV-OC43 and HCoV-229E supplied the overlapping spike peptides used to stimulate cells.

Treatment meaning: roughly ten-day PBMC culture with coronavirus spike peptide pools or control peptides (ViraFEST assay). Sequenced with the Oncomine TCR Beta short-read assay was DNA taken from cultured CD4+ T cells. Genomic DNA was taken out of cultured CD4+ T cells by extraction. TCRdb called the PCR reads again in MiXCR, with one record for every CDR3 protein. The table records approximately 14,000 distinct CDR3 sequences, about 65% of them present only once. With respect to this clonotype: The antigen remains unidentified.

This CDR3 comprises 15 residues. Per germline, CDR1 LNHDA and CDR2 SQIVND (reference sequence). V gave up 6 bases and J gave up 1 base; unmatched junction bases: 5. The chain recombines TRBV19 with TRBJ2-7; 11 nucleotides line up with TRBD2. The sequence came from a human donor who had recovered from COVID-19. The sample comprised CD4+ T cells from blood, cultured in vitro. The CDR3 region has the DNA TGTGCCAGTAGCCTCGGGACTAGCGGTTCCTACGAGCAGTACTTC. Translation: CASSLGTSGSYEQYF.